This TCR beta chain was captured in a study of T cell repertoires in cytomegalovirus infection. Turning to the study itself: It was recently identified HLA-C-restricted and well-studied HLA-B-restricted CMV epitopes that the study used. Public signatures in TCR beta pointed to CMV infection and matching HLA type. General study results and limits: In two of eight donors, the top clonotype was HLA-C-restricted CMV-specific.

This CDR3 has 15 amino acids. Germline V lookup: CDR1 MNHEY, CDR2 SMNVEV (reference sequence). The V end lost 2 bases, the J end lost 10 bases, and 15 bases lay between the germline ends. Note on this clonotype: The antigen remains unidentified.

MiXCR was run by TCRdb on the reads, yielding one entry per CDR3 protein. The data show about 570,000 distinct CDR3 sequences, 40% seen once. The chain uses TRBV27 and TRBJ1-6; D gene ambiguous. This specimen consisted of cultured PBMCs, obtained from culture after CMV antigen stimulation. The receptor was isolated from a human donor in good health (CMV status not recorded). Some clones in this sample may be carry-over from other donors' samples. The CDR3 spells CASSLGNSPGSPLHF. The CDR3 coding sequence is TGTGCCAGCAGTTTAGGTAACTCACCCGGGTCACCCCTCCACTTT.